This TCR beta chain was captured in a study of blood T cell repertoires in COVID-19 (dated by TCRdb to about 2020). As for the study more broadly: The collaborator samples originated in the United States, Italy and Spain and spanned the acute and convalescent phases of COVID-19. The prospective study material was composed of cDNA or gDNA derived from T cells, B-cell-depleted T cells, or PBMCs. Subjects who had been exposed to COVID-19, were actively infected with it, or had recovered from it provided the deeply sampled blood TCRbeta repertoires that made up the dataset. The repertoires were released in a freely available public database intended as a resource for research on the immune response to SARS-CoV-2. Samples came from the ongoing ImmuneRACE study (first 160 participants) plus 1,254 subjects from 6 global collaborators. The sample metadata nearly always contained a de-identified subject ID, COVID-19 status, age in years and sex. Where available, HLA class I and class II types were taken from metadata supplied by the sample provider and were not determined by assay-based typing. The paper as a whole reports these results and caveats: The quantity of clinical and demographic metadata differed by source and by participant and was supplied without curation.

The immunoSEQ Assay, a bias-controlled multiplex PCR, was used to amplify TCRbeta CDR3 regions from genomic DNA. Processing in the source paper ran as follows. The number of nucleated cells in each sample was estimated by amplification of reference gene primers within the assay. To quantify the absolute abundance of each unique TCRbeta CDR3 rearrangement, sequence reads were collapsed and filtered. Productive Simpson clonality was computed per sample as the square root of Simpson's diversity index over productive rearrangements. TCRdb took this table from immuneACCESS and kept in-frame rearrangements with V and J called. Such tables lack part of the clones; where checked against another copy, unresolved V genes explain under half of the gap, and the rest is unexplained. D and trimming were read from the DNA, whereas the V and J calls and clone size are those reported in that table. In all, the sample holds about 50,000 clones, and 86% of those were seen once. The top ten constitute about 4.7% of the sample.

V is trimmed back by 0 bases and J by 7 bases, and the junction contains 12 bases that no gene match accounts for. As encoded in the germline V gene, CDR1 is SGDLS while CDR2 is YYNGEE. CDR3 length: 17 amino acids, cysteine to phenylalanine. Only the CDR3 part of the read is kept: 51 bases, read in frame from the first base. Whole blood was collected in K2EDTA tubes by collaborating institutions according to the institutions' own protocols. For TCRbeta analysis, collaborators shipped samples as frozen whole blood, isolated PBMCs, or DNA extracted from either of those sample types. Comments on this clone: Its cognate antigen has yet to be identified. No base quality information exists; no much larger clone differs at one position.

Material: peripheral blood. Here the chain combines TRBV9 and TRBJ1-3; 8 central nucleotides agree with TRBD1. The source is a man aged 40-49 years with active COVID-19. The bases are TGTGCCAGCAGCGTAGAGGATTGGACAGGGCCCCGCAACACCATATATTTT. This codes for CASSVEDWTGPRNTIYF. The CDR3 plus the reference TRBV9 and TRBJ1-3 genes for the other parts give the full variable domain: DSGVTQTPKHLITATGQRVTLRCSPRSGDLSVYWYQQSLDQGLQFLIQYYNGEERAKGNILERFSAQQFPDLHSELNLSSLELGDSALYFCASSVEDWTGPRNTIYFGEGSWLTVV.